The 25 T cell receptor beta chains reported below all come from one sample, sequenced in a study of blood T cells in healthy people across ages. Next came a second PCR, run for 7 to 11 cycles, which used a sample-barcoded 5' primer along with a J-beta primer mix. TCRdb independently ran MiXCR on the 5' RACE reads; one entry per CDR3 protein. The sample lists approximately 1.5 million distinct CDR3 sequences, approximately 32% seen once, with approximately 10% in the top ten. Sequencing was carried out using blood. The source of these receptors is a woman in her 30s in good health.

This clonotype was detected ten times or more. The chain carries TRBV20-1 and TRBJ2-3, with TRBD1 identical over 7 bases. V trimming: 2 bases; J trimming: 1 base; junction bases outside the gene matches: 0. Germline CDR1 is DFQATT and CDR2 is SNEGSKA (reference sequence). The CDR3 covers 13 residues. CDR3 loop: CSARQGGTDTQYF. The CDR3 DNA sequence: TGCAGTGCTAGACAGGGGGGCACAGATACGCAGTATTTT.

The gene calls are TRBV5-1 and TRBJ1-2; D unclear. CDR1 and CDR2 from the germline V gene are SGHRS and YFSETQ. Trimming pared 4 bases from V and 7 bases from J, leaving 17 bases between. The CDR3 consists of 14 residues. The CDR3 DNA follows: TGCGCCAGCAGCCCTGGGGTCGGGCACAGTGGCTACACCTTC. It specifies CASSPGVGHSGYTF.

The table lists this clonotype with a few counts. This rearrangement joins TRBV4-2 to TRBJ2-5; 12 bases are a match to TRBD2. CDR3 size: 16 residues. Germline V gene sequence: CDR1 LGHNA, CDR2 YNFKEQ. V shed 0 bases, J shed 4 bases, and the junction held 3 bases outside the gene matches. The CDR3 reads CASSQELAGGSETQYF. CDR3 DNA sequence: TGTGCCAGCAGCCAAGAACTAGCGGGAGGATCAGAGACCCAGTACTTC.

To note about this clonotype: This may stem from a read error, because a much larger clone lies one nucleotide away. As DNA, the CDR3 is TGCAGCGCCCCGGGACTTTACAATGAGCAGTTCTTC. Its translation: CSAPGLYNEQFF. The V call is TRBV29-1, the J call TRBJ2-1, with D perhaps TRBD2 (6 bases). The CDR3 totals 12 residues. Germline CDR1 reads SQVTM; CDR2 reads ANQGSEA. The germline V and J ends were trimmed by 7 bases and 4 bases, with 11 bases remaining between them.

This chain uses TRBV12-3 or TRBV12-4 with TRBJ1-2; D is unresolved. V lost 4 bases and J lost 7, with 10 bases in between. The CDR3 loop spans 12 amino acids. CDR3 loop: CASSSPQLGYTF. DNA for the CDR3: TGTGCCAGCAGTTCCCCCCAGCTTGGCTACACCTTC.

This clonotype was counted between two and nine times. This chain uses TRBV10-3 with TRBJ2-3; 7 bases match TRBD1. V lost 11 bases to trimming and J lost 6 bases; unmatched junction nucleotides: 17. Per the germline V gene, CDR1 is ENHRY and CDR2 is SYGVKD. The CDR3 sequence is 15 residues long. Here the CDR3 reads CASWDSLYGGDTQYF. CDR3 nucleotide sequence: TGTGCCTCGTGGGACAGCTTATACGGTGGGGATACGCAGTATTTT.

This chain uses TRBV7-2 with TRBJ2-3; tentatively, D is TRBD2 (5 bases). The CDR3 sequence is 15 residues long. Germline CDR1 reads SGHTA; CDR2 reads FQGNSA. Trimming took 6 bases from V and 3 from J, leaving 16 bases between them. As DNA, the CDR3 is TGTGCCAGCAGACGGGGAATTTCAGTGACAGATACGCAGTATTTT. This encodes CASRRGISVTDTQYF.

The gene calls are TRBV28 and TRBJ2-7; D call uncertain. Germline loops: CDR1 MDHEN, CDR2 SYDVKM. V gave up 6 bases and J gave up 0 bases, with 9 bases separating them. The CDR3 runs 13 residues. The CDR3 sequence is CASRVTDSYEQYF. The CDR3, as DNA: TGTGCCAGCAGAGTAACGGACTCCTACGAGCAGTACTTC.

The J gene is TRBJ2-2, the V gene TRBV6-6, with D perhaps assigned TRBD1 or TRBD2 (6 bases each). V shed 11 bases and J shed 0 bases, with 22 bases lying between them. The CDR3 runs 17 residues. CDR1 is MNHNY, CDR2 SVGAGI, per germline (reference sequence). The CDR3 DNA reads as TGTGCCGGCACCCTGAACTTGGGGGGCGCGAACACCGGGGAGCTGTTTTTT. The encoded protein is CAGTLNLGGANTGELFF.

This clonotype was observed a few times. CDR3 bases: TGTGCCAGCAGTGGACAGGGGGCTCAGGCCTACGAGCAGTACTTC. This encodes CASSGQGAQAYEQYF. This rearrangement joins TRBV2 to TRBJ2-7; TRBD1 agrees at 10 bases. The CDR3 consists of 15 residues. CDR1 SNHLY and CDR2 FYNNEI come from the germline V gene. V trimming: 4 bases; J trimming: 2 bases; junction bases outside the gene matches: 5.

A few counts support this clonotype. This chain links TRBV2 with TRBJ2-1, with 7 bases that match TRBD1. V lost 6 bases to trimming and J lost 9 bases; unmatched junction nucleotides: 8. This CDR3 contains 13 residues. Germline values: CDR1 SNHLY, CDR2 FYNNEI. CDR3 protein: CASRATGNGEQFF. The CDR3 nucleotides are TGTGCCAGCAGAGCGACAGGGAATGGTGAGCAGTTCTTC.

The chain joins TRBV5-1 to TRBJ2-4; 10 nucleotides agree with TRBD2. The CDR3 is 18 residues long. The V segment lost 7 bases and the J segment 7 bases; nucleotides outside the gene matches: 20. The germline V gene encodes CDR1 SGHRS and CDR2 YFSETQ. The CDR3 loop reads CASAHLFGTSEIPNIQYF. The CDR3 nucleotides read TGCGCCAGCGCGCATTTATTTGGGACTAGCGAAATTCCGAACATTCAGTACTTC.

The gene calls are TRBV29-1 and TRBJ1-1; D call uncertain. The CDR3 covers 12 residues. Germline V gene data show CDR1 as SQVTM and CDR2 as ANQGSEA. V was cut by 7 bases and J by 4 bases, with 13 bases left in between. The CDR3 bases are TGCAGCGCCATAATACTGAGCACTGAAGCTTTCTTT. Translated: CSAIILSTEAFF.

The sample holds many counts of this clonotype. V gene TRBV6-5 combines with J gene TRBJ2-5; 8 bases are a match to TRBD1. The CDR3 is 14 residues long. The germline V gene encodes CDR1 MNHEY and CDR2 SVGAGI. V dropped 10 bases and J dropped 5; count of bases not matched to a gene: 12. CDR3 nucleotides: TGTGCCACCTCCTCAGGGGGCCGGTGGGAGACCCAGTACTTC. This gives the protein CATSSGGRWETQYF.

DNA for the CDR3: TGTGCCATCGGGGGGCTATCCTACGAGCAGTACTTC. Translated, it gives CAIGGLSYEQYF. The chain employs TRBV10-3 and TRBJ2-7, with D tentatively TRBD1 or TRBD2 (6 bases each). V lost 8 bases and J lost 1, with 9 bases in between. Germline V gives CDR1 ENHRY, CDR2 SYGVKD. This CDR3 has 12 residues.

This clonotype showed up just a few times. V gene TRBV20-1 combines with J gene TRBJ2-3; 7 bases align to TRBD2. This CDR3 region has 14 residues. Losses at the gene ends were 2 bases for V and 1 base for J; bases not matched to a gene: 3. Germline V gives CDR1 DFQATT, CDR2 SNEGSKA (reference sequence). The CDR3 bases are TGCAGTGCTAGAATGGCGGGGGGCACAGATACGCAGTATTTT. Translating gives CSARMAGGTDTQYF.

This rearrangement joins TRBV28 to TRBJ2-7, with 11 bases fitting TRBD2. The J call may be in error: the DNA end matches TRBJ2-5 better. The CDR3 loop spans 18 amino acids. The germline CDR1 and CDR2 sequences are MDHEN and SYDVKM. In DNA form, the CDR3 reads TGTGCCAGCAGCGTCCGGATGACTAGCGGGAATGATTTTGAGACCCAGTACTTC. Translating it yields CASSVRMTSGNDFETQYF.

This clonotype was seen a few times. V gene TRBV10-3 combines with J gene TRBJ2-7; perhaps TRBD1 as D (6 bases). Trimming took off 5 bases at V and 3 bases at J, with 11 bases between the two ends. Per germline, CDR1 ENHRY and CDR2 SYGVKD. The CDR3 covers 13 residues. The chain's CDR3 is CAISQTGIYEQYF. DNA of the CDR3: TGTGCCATCAGTCAAACAGGGATCTACGAGCAGTACTTC.

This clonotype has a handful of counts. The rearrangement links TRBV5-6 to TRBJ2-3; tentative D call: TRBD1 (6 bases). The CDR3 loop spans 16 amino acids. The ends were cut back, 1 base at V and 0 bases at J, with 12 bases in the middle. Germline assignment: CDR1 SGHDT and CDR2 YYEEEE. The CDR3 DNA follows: TGTGCCAGCAGCTTGAAGTCCAGGGGAAGCACAGATACGCAGTATTTT. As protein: CASSLKSRGSTDTQYF. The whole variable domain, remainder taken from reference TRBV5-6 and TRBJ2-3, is DAGVTQSPTHLIKTRGQQVTLRCSPKSGHDTVSWYQQALGQGPQFIFQYYEEEERQRGNFPDRFSGHQFPNYSSELNVNALLLGDSALYLCASSLKSRGSTDTQYFGPGTRLTVL.

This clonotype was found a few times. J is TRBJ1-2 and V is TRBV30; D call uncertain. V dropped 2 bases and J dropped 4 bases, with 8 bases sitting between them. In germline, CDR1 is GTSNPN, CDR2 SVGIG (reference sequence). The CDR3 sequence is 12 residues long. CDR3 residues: CAWSFQAYGYTF. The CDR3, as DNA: TGTGCCTGGAGTTTCCAGGCCTATGGCTACACCTTC.

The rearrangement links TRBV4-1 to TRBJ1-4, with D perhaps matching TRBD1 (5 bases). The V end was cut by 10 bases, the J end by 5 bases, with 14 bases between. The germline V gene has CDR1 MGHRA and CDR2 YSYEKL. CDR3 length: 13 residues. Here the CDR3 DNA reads TGCGCCACTTCACGGGACCGAAATGAAAAACTGTTTTTT. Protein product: CATSRDRNEKLFF.

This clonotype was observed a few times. The CDR3 spells CASSGQPLNYGYTF. The DNA of the CDR3 is TGTGCCAGCAGTGGACAGCCCCTAAACTATGGCTACACCTTC. This chain connects TRBV6-1 to TRBJ1-2; the D gene is possibly TRBD1 (5 bases). CDR1 and CDR2 from the germline V gene are MNHNS and SASEGT. The CDR3 runs 14 residues. V gave up 4 bases and J gave up 2 bases, with 11 bases separating them.

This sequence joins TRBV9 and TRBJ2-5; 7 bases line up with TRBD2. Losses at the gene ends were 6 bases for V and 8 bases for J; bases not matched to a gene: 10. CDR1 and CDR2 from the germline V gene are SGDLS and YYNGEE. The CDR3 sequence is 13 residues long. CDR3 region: CASTSLAEGTQYF. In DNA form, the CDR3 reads TGTGCCAGCACCTCCCTAGCGGAGGGTACCCAGTACTTC.

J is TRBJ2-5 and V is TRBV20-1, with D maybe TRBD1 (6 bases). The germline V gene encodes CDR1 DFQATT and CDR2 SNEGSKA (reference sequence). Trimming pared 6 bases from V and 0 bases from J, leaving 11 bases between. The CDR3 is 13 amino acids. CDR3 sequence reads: CSANDRNQETQYF. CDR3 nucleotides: TGCAGTGCCAATGACAGGAACCAAGAGACCCAGTACTTC.

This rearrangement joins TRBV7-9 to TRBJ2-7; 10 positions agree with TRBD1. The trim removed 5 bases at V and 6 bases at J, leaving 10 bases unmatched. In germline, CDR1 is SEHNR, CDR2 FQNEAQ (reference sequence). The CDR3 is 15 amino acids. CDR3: CASSRPGQGIREQYF. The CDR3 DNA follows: TGTGCCAGCAGCCGGCCGGGACAGGGGATCCGCGAGCAGTACTTC.